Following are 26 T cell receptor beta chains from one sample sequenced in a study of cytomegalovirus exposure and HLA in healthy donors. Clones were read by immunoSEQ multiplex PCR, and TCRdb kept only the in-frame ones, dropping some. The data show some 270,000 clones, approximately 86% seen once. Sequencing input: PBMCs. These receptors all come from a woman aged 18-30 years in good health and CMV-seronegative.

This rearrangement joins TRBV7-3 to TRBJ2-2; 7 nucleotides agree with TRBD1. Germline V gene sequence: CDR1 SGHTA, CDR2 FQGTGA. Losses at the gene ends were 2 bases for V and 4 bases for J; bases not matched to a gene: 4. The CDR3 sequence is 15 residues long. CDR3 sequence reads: CASSLGAGGTGELFF. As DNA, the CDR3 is TGTGCCAGCAGCTTAGGGGCAGGGGGCACCGGGGAGCTGTTTTTT.

The CDR3 loop is CASSLRGTGVETQYF. CDR3 sequence (DNA): TGTGCCAGCAGTTTAAGGGGGACAGGGGTGGAGACCCAGTACTTC. This rearrangement joins TRBV28 to TRBJ2-5, with 10 bases matching TRBD1. The CDR3 contains 15 residues. The trim removed 2 bases at V and 5 bases at J, leaving 5 bases unmatched. The germline V gene encodes CDR1 MDHEN and CDR2 SYDVKM.

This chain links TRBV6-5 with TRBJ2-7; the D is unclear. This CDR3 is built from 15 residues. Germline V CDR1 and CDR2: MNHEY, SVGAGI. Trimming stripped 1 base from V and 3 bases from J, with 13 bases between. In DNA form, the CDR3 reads TGTGCCAGCAGTTACTTCTTGGGCCATCACTACGAGCAGTACTTC. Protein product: CASSYFLGHHYEQYF.

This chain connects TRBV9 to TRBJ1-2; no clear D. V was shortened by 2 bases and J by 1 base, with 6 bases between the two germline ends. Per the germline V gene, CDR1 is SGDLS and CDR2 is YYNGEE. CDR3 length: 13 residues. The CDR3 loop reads CASSVENNYGYTF. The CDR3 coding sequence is TGTGCCAGCAGCGTCGAGAATAACTATGGCTACACCTTC.

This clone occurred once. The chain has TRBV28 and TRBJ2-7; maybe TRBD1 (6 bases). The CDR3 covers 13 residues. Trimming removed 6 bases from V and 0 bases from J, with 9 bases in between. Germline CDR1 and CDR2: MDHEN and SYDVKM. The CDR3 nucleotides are TGTGCCAGCAGAAAACAGGGCTCCTACGAGCAGTACTTC. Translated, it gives CASRKQGSYEQYF.

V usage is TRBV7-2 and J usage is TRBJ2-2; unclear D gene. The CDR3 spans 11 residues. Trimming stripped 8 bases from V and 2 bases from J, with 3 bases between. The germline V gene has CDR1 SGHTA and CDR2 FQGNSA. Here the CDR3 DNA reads TGTGCCAGCTCTAACACCGGGGAGCTGTTTTTT. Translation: CASSNTGELFF. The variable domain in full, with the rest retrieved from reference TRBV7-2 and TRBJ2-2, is GAGVSQSPSNKVTEKGKDVELRCDPISGHTALYWYRQSLGQGLEFLIYFQGNSAPDKSGLPSDRFSAERTGGSVSTLTIQRTQQEDSAVYLCASSNTGELFFGEGSRLTVL.

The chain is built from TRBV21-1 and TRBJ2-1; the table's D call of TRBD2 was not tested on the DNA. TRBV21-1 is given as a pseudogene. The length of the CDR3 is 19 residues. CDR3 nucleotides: TGTGCCAGCAGCAAGCGACTAGCGGGGGGGCCCGGGTCCTACAATGAGCAGTTCTTC. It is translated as CASSKRLAGGPGSYNEQFF.

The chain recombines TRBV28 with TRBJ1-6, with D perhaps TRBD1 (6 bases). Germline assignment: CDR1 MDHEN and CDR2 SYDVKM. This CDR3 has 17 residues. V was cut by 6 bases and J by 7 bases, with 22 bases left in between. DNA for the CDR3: TGTGCCAGCAGGACCTTTCAGGGGCCCGAGGTCAATTCACCCCTCCACTTT. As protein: CASRTFQGPEVNSPLHF.

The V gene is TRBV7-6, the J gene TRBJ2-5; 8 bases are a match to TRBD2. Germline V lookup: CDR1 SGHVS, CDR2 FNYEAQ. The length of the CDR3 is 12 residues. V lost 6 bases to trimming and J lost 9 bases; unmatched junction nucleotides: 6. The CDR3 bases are TGTGCCAGCAGTAGCGGGGCGGGGGCCCAGTACTTC. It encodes CASSSGAGAQYF.

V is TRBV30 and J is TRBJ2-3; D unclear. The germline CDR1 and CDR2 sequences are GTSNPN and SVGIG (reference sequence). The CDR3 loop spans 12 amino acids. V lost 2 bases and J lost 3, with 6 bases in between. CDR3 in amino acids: CAWSQETDTQYF. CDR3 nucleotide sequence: TGTGCCTGGAGTCAGGAAACAGATACGCAGTATTTT.

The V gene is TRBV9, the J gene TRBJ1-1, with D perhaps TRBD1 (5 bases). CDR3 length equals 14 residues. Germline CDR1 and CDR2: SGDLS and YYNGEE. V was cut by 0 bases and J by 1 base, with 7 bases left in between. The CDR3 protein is CASSVGGANTEAFF. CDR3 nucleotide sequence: TGTGCCAGCAGCGTAGGGGGCGCGAACACTGAAGCTTTCTTT.

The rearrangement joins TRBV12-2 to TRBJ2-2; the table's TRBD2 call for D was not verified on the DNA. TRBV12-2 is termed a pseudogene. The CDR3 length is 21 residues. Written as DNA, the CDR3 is TGTGCAAGTCGCTTTCCCCCCCCGGGACTAGCGGGAGTACGTGGAACCGGGGAGCTGTTTTTT. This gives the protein CASRFPPPGLAGVRGTGELFF.

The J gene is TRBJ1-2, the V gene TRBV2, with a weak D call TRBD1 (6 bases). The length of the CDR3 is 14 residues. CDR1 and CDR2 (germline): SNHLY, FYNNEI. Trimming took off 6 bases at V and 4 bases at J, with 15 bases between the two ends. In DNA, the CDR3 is TGTGCCAGCAGCGACACAGGGCCTCTCTATGGCTACACCTTC. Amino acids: CASSDTGPLYGYTF.

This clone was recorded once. The CDR3 bases are TGTGCCAGCAGTCGAGGACAGGGCCTCAGCTCCTACAATGAGCAGTTCTTC. Its translation is CASSRGQGLSSYNEQFF. The chain carries TRBV7-9 and TRBJ2-1; 8 positions match TRBD1. Germline CDR1 and CDR2: SEHNR and FQNEAQ (reference sequence). This CDR3 comprises 17 residues. The V gene end was trimmed by 6 bases and the J gene end by 0 bases; junction bases not matched to a gene: 10.

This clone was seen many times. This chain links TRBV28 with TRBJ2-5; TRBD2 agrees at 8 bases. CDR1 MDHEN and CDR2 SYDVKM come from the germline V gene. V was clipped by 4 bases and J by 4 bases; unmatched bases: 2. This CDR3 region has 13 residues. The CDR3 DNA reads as TGTGCCAGCAGTTGGACTAGCACAGAGACCCAGTACTTC. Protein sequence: CASSWTSTETQYF.

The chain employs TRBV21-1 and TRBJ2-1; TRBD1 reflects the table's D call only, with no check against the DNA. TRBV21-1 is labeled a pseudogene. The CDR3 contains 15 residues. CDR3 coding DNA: TGTGCCGGGGAAAGGGGGTCGGTCTCCTACAATGAGCAGTTCTTC. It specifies CAGERGSVSYNEQFF.

CDR3 in DNA: TGTGCCAGCAGCCACAGGGTGGTCACAGATACGCAGTATTTT. This codes for CASSHRVVTDTQYF. V usage is TRBV9 and J usage is TRBJ2-3; D is possibly TRBD1 (6 bases). Deletions cut 4 bases from V and 2 bases from J, with 11 bases between. The CDR3 sequence is 14 residues long. Germline-derived CDR1 and CDR2 are SGDLS and YYNGEE.

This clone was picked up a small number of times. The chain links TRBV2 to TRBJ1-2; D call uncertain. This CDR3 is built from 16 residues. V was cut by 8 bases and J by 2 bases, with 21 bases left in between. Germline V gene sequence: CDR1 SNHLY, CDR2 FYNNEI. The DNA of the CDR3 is TGTGCCAGCCCCAATCCAAAGGCAGAACTAAACTATGGCTACACCTTC. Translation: CASPNPKAELNYGYTF.

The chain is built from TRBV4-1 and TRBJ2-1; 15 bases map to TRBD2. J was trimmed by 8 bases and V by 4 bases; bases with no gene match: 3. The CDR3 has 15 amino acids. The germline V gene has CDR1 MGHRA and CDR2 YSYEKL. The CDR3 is CASSPGTSGRYEQFF. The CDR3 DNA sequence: TGCGCCAGCAGCCCAGGGACTAGCGGGAGGTATGAGCAGTTCTTC.

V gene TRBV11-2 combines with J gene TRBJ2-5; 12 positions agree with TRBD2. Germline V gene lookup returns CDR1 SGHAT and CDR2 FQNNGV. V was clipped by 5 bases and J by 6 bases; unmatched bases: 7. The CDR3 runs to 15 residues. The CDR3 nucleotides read TGTGCCAGCAGCCATTGGACTAGCGGGACGAAGACCCAGTACTTC. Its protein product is CASSHWTSGTKTQYF.

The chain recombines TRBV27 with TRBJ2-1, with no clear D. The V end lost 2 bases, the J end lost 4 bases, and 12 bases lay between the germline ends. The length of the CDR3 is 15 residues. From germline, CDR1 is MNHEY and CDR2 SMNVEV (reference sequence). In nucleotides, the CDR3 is TGTGCCAGCAGTTTAAGGAGCCCCTTATACAATGAGCAGTTCTTC. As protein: CASSLRSPLYNEQFF.

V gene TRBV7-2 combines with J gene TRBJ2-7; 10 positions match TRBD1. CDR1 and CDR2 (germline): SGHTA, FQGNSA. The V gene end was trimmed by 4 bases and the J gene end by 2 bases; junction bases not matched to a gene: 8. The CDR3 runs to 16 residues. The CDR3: CASSSLGQGQAYEQYF. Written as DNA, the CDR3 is TGTGCCAGCAGCTCCCTGGGACAGGGGCAGGCCTACGAGCAGTACTTC.

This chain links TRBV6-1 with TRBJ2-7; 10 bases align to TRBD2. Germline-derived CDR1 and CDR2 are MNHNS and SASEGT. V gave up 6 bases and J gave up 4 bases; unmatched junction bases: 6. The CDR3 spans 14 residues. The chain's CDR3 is CASSGLAVLYEQYF. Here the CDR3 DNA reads TGTGCCAGCAGCGGACTAGCGGTACTATACGAGCAGTACTTC.

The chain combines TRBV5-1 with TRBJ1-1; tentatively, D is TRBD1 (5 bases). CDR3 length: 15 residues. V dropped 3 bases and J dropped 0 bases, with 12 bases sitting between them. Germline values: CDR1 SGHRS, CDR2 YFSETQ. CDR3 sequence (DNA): TGCGCCAGCAGCTGGACACTTAGTTTGAACACTGAAGCTTTCTTT. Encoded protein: CASSWTLSLNTEAFF. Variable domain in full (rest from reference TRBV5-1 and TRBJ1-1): KAGVTQTPRYLIKTRGQQVTLSCSPISGHRSVSWYQQTPGQGLQFLFEYFSETQRNKGNFPGRFSGRQFSNSRSEMNVSTLELGDSALYLCASSWTLSLNTEAFFGQGTRLTVV.

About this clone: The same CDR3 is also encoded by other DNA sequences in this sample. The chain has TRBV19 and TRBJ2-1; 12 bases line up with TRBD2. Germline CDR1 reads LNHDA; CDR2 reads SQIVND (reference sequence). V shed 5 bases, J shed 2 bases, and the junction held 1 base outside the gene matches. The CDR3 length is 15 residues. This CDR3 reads CASSLAGGPYNEQFF. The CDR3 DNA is TGTGCCAGTAGTCTAGCGGGAGGGCCCTACAATGAGCAGTTCTTC.

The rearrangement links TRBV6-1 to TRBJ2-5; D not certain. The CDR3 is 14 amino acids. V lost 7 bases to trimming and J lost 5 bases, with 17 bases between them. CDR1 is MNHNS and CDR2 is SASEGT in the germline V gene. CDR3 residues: CASTLNPDGETQYF. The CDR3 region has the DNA TGTGCCAGCACCCTGAATCCTGACGGGGAGACCCAGTACTTC.